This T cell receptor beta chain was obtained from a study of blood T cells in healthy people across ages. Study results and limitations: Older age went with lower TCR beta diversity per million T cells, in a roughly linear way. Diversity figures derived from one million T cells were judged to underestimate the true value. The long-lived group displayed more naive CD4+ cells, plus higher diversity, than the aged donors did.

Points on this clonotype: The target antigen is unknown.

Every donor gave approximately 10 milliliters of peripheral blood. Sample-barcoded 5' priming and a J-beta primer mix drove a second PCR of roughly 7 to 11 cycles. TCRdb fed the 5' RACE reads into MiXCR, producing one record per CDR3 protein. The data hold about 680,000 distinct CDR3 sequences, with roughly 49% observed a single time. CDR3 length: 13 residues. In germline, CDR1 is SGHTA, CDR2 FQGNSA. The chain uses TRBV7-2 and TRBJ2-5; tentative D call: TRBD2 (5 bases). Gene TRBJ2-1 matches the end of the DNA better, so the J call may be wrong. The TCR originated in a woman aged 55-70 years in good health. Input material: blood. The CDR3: CASSFAGEETQFF. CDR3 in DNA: TGTGCCAGCAGCTTCGCCGGGGAAGAGACCCAGTTCTTC.